These 16 T cell receptor beta chains originate from one sample sequenced in a study of blood T cell repertoires in COVID-19. The protocol was immunoSEQ multiplex PCR, while the TCRdb copy is restricted to in-frame clones and leaves out a portion. The sample shows about 250,000 clones, approximately 84% of them seen only once. Sequenced sample: PBMCs or T cells enriched from blood (not recorded which). These receptors all stem from a middle-aged man who had recovered from COVID-19.

The CDR3 DNA is TGTGCCAGCAGTTTTTGGACAGGGGTCGAGCAGTACTTC. Residues: CASSFWTGVEQYF. This sequence joins TRBV27 and TRBJ2-7; 9 bases line up with TRBD1. In germline, CDR1 is MNHEY, CDR2 SMNVEV (reference sequence). Losses at the gene ends were 3 bases for V and 6 bases for J; bases not matched to a gene: 3. CDR3 length equals 13 residues.

This sequence joins TRBV19 and TRBJ2-1; D perhaps matches TRBD2 (5 bases). Germline loops: CDR1 LNHDA, CDR2 SQIVND (reference sequence). CDR3 length: 11 residues. The V gene lost 8 bases and the J gene lost 10 bases, with 12 bases spanning the gap. The CDR3 region is CASRWESEQFF. CDR3 nucleotides: TGTGCCAGTCGGTGGGAGAGCGAGCAGTTCTTC. The full variable domain, in which reference TRBV19 and TRBJ2-1 provide the parts outside the CDR3, is DGGITQSPKYLFRKEGQNVTLSCEQNLNHDAMYWYRQDPGQGLRLIYYSQIVNDFQKGDIAEGYSVSREKKESFPLTVTSAQKNPTAFYLCASRWESEQFFGPGTRLTVL.

This chain connects TRBV6-6 to TRBJ2-1, with D tentatively TRBD2 (5 bases). Trimming removed 5 bases at V and 16 bases at J, with 18 bases between. This CDR3 is built from 12 residues. CDR1 and CDR2 (germline): MNHNY, SVGAGI (reference sequence). CDR3 in DNA: TGTGCCAGCAGTCAGGCGGGCACAGTCACCTTCTTC. It specifies CASSQAGTVTFF.

This chain joins TRBV27 and TRBJ1-2, with a weak D call TRBD1 (6 bases). The V end lost 4 bases, the J end lost 8 bases, and 23 bases lay between the germline ends. Per the germline V gene, CDR1 is MNHEY and CDR2 is SMNVEV (reference sequence). This CDR3 is built from 16 residues. CDR3 loop: CASSSFLTGRARGYTF. The CDR3, as DNA: TGTGCCAGCAGTTCTTTTCTGACAGGAAGAGCGAGGGGCTACACCTTC.

J is TRBJ1-2 and V is TRBV6-2 or TRBV6-3; 8 bases are shared with TRBD1. The CDR3 totals 15 residues. Unmatched junction bases numbered 10, after V lost 2 bases and J lost 8 bases. From germline, CDR1 is MNHEY and CDR2 SVGEGT. The CDR3 is CASSYEEQGAVGYTF. The CDR3 DNA follows: TGTGCCAGCAGTTACGAAGAGCAGGGGGCGGTCGGCTACACCTTC.

The count of this clone is one. The chain is built from TRBV30 and TRBJ2-2; maybe TRBD2 (6 bases). Germline V CDR1 and CDR2: GTSNPN, SVGIG (reference sequence). The CDR3 contains 14 residues. The V gene lost 6 bases and the J gene lost 2 bases, with 13 bases spanning the gap. In nucleotides, the CDR3 is TGTGCCTGTAGCGGACACCTCAACACCGGGGAGCTGTTTTTT. Protein: CACSGHLNTGELFF.

The chain employs TRBV7-2 and TRBJ1-2, with D maybe TRBD1 (6 bases). The V end was cut by 5 bases, the J end by 7 bases, with 20 bases between. The CDR3 extends over 15 amino acids. CDR1 and CDR2 (germline): SGHTA, FQGNSA. CDR3 sequence: CASSTRDTRRTGYTF. CDR3 DNA: TGTGCCAGCAGCACTCGGGACACCCGAAGGACTGGCTACACCTTC.

This clone was seen only a few times. CDR3 amino acids: CSASKPGVTDTQYF. CDR3 nucleotides: TGCAGTGCTAGTAAGCCGGGGGTTACAGATACGCAGTATTTT. This chain uses TRBV20-1 with TRBJ2-3; maybe TRBD2 (6 bases). The CDR3 runs 14 residues. Germline V gene data show CDR1 as DFQATT and CDR2 as SNEGSKA (reference sequence). Between the trimmed V and J ends, which lost 3 bases and 3 bases, there was a span of 13 bases.

The gene calls are TRBV27 and TRBJ2-1; possibly TRBD1 for D (6 bases). Trimming cost V 9 bases and J 1 base, with 13 bases left between them. CDR3 length: 14 amino acids. The germline V gene has CDR1 MNHEY and CDR2 SMNVEV (reference sequence). CDR3 protein: CASRGFESYNEQFF. The CDR3 nucleotides read TGTGCCAGTAGGGGGTTTGAATCCTACAATGAGCAGTTCTTC.

The CDR3 spells CAIKPSGGGDTQYF. Here the CDR3 DNA reads TGTGCCATCAAACCCAGCGGGGGAGGGGATACGCAGTATTTT. J is TRBJ2-3 and V is TRBV10-3, with 8 nucleotides matching TRBD2. J was trimmed by 6 bases and V by 7 bases; bases with no gene match: 9. Looked up from germline, CDR1 is ENHRY and CDR2 is SYGVKD. There are 14 residues in the CDR3.

V and J are TRBV11-2 and TRBJ1-6; a weak D match, TRBD1 (6 bases). Trimming took 2 bases from V and 7 from J, leaving 12 bases between them. There are 15 residues in the CDR3. Germline V gene sequence: CDR1 SGHAT, CDR2 FQNNGV. The CDR3 protein is CASSLNRASNSPLHF. As DNA, the CDR3 is TGTGCCAGCAGCTTAAACAGGGCGAGCAATTCACCCCTCCACTTT.

The chain recombines TRBV28 with TRBJ2-7; 10 positions agree with TRBD2. The germline V gene encodes CDR1 MDHEN and CDR2 SYDVKM. This CDR3 contains 15 residues. V dropped 5 bases and J dropped 4; count of bases not matched to a gene: 8. Here the CDR3 DNA reads TGTGCCAGCAGTGACCCTAGCGGGAGTTTGTACGAGCAGTACTTC. Amino acids: CASSDPSGSLYEQYF.

With regard to this clone: Mismatch with germline at one junction end may stem from a read error. The rearrangement joins TRBV18 to TRBJ2-2; no firm D call. Germline CDR1 and CDR2: KGHSH and LQKENI. The CDR3 length is 15 residues. CDR3 sequence: CASPPPGRNTGELFF. CDR3 bases: TGTGCCAGCCCACCCCCGGGTAGGAACACCGGGGAGCTGTTTTTT.

V and J are TRBV27 and TRBJ2-1; TRBD2 aligns across 8 bases. Trimming removed 0 bases from V and 9 bases from J; junction bases left unmatched: 7. The CDR3 is 15 residues long. CDR1 and CDR2 (germline): MNHEY, SMNVEV (reference sequence). The CDR3 region has the DNA TGTGCCAGCAGTTTATCCGAAAGCGGGAGTACTGAGCAGTTCTTC. It specifies CASSLSESGSTEQFF.

This rearrangement joins TRBV7-2 to TRBJ2-5; perhaps TRBD1 as D (5 bases). V lost 0 bases and J lost 1, with 6 bases in between. CDR1 SGHTA and CDR2 FQGNSA come from the germline V gene. There are 14 residues in the CDR3. CDR3 in DNA: TGTGCCAGCAGCTTAGCGGGGCTCCAAGAGACCCAGTACTTC. Protein sequence: CASSLAGLQETQYF.

This clone has more than one count but fewer than ten. This chain links TRBV27 with TRBJ2-1, with a possible D match to TRBD1 (6 bases). Germline CDR1 MNHEY, CDR2 SMNVEV (reference sequence). V was shortened by 1 base and J by 2 bases, with 9 bases between the two germline ends. The CDR3 consists of 15 residues. CDR3 nucleotides: TGTGCCAGCAGTTTATTTACAGGGACCTACAATGAGCAGTTCTTC. Residues: CASSLFTGTYNEQFF.